This T cell receptor beta chain was captured by sequencing in a study of blood T cell repertoires in COVID-19. Study-level background: Acute and convalescent COVID-19 specimens originated in the United States, Italy and Spain. The cDNA or gDNA used as material had been derived from T cells, B-cell-depleted T cells, or PBMCs.

TCRdb's table, derived via immunoSEQ multiplex PCR, lists solely in-frame clones and lacks some. The repertoire has 150,000 or so clones, approximately 91% of them found once; the top ten carry less than 2.5%. The source is a man aged 18-30 years with acute or convalescent COVID-19. The sample comprised peripheral blood.

CDR3 sequence (DNA): TGTGCCAGTAGTATTCAACAGGGAACTGAAGCTTTCTTT. Its translation is CASSIQQGTEAFF. The chain is built from TRBV19 and TRBJ1-1; weak D call: TRBD1 (6 bases). CDR1 and CDR2 from the germline V gene are LNHDA and SQIVND (reference sequence). The length of the CDR3 is 13 residues. Trimming took 3 bases from V and 5 from J, leaving 10 bases between them.